The TCR beta chain described here comes from a study of cytomegalovirus exposure and HLA in healthy donors (dated by TCRdb to about 2017). Context from the whole study: According to an earlier analysis of around 600 of the donors, about 179 million T cells yielded approximately 120 million unique TCR beta sequences and roughly 280 Gb of sequence data. In an earlier analysis of a few hundred of the donors, high-throughput TCR beta sequencing was used to judge whether each TCR beta V gene segment behaved as functional or pseudogenic. Roughly 300 gigabases of sequencing data and around 80 million unique TCR sequences made up an early release that covered some 640 HLA-typed donors. The number of donors typed differed by locus, with roughly 629-640 for A, B, C, DRB1 and DQB1, around 560 for DQA1, 600 to 610 for DPA1, and some 440 for DPB1. Donor age, sex, ethnicity and CMV serostatus were compiled alongside the repertoire data. The study used immunosequencing to profile the T cell repertoires of several hundred subjects and linked those repertoires to cytomegalovirus serostatus. The aim of the study was to test whether cataloging public T cell receptors could identify signatures of past pathogen exposure. In a later genetic analysis, genome-wide SNP genotypes for about three fifths of the 666 donors were used, and that subset was treated as a discovery cohort. To predict cytomegalovirus infection status, the study brought together high-throughput TCR immunosequencing, statistical association of individual TCRs with disease status, and machine learning. To study patterns of TCR occurrence, a later analysis re-analyzed previously published TCR beta repertoires from 666 donors and added high-resolution HLA genotyping. In the later analysis, no new phenotypic data were used to find candidate immune exposures; instead, reliance was placed on TCR beta sequences and their occurrence across donors. Every repertoire in the discovery cohort had been generated on one and the same sequencing platform. HLA typing included class I and class II loci at four-digit resolution. Among 300 to 500 genotyped donors of the cohort, an average of approximately 220,000 unique TCR beta nucleotide sequences was sequenced per donor, of which 15% to 20% were non-productive. Because of strong linkage in the cohort, a few DR-DQ haplotypes were treated as single units for association and clustering. Along with the approximately 600-subject first cohort, a separate validation cohort of over 90 different subjects was used. Among the roughly 400 genotyped donors, approximately 76% belonged to the genetic ancestry cluster associated with self-reported Caucasian donors. Points the paper makes about the study in general: Compared with the roughly 670-donor mean, donors in an Asian-associated ancestry cluster had fewer N-insertions in productive TCRs, according to a later genetic analysis. CMV serostatus was the only immune exposure information available for the cohort. When HLA alleles, especially DR and DQ, strongly co-occurred, attributing TCR associations to individual alleles was difficult. Only TCR beta chains were sequenced in this cohort, and the absence of alpha or paired-chain data limited detectable features. In the study, some 160 TCR beta chains were listed as associated with cytomegalovirus. In a later analysis, HLA-associated TCR beta chains were found to be more clonally expanded and to have lower generation probabilities than equally common non-associated chains. HLA typing was unavailable for some donors at each locus, so association tests used only the typed subset. In vitro tests confirmed that three of the cytomegalovirus-associated TCR beta chains recognize cytomegalovirus antigens. In a later analysis, several top co-occurrence clusters were reported to appear linked to parvovirus B19, influenza, CMV and Epstein-Barr virus. A cluster of highly shared sequence variants was judged likely to represent a technical artifact of the sequencing pipeline. A later analysis associated about 16,000 TCR beta sequences with specific HLA alleles at a false discovery rate of 0.05. In a later analysis, the rate of TCR association differed among HLA loci, with DRB1 alleles having the most associated TCRs and HLA-C alleles having the fewest. Most TCR sequences were observed very rarely across donors, whereas some public TCRs were present in many individuals. The authors suggested that the approach could potentially be extended to other disease states and immunological phenotypes. Some 15 rarely observed V segments, including chromosome 9 orphons, were excluded from the earlier analysis of approximately 600 of the donors because counts were too low. Linkage disequilibrium might explain the correlated functional status among segregating V segments, but an unknown experimental factor could not be ruled out. A further reported finding was that TCR beta sequences accurately predicted the HLA-A and HLA-B alleles for most subjects in the first cohort. In an earlier analysis of about 540 of the donors, most TCR beta V segments were observed in productive rearrangements about 90% or about 30% of the time, broadly matching IMGT annotations. Roughly uniform sequencing depth across donors was assumed in presence/absence analyses, although this assumption may not hold. In a later analysis, most CMV-associated TCR beta chains were found to appear HLA-restricted, with HLA associations seemingly driven largely by CMV exposure. The classifier was reported to diagnose cytomegalovirus status with high specificity and sensitivity in both the original and validation cohorts. A later genetic analysis associated a missense DCLRE1C variant with V-gene and J-gene trimming of TCR beta chains, and an independent cohort replicated the association.

In regard to this clone: No cognate antigen has been identified for it. No much larger clonotype is one base removed from it; base qualities were not supplied.

The cohort consisted of hundreds of healthy bone marrow donors. All cohort members were sampled while nominally healthy, although unrecorded immune exposures were likely present. The donor was CMV seropositive and belonged to the group of 250 to 300 seropositive cohort members. Each donor provided a peripheral blood sample, and peripheral blood mononuclear cells were used for TCR beta sequencing. Genomic DNA extraction from the blood cell samples was performed with the Qiagen DNeasy Blood Extraction Kit. Library method: the immunoSEQ multiplex PCR assay. The multiplex PCR relied on a mix of 60 forward primers for TCR Vbeta segments and 13 reverse primers for TCR Jbeta segments. A multiplex PCR assay on genomic DNA amplified the CDR3 region of rearranged TCR beta genes. On the Illumina HiSeq System, the amplified TCR beta libraries were sequenced as 87-base-pair reads. The original methods were these. A later analysis counted some 74 million unique TCR beta chains across the 650 to 800 repertoires, and 9.5 million to 11 million of these chains were shared by at least two donors. A nearest-neighbor algorithm error-corrected the raw reads and collapsed the reads into unique sequences, merging closely related sequences to remove PCR and sequencing errors. CDR3 sequences were aligned to IMGT reference sequences to assign V, D and J gene segments. Each retained sequence needed at least a six-nucleotide match to both a V gene segment and a J gene segment. A rearrangement counted as productive if the CDR3 had no stop codons and remained in frame with V and J, and every other rearrangement counted as non-productive. Following IMGT convention, CDR3 was defined as the stretch from the second conserved V-encoded cysteine up to the conserved J-encoded phenylalanine. The earlier analysis of 500 to 750 of the donors excluded any sequence lacking an unambiguous match to a single V gene segment. In an earlier analysis of more than 500 of the donors, a V segment was called functional when productive rearrangements were above 56.7%, and segregating when the standard deviation between donors exceeded 5%. To diagnose cytomegalovirus status from the catalog of TCR beta chain sequences, a statistical classification framework was built. V and J gene assignment, in a later analysis, came from comparing TCR nucleotide sequences with IMGT/GENE-DB human TR gene sequences. In a later analysis, CDR3 sequences and most-parsimonious VDJ recombination scenarios were assigned using the TCRdist pipeline. A later analysis defined each TCR beta chain by its CDR3 amino acid sequence plus V-gene family, and excluded reads lacking a unique V-gene family. A later analysis removed 592 highly shared, low-generation-probability nucleotide sequences to deal with suspected cross-contamination and a sequencing artifact. A later analysis calculated a clonal expansion index for each public chain from normalized within-repertoire ranks of inferred template counts. In a later analysis, generation probabilities were computed using a VDJ recombination model fitted to out-of-frame rearrangements, and the results were checked against IGoR. A later analysis scored TCR-TCR, TCR-HLA and TCR-CMV co-occurrence with hypergeometric tests, applying a repertoire-size bias correction to TCR pairs. In a later analysis, false discovery rates were estimated by permuting HLA or CMV assignments 20 times. In a later analysis, co-occurring TCRs were grouped using DBSCAN, with TCRdist sequence similarity added in when clustering inside HLA-allele-positive subsets. Co-occurrence clustering excluded repertoires with fewer than 30,000 or more than 120,000 public chains, plus five with anomalous nucleotide sharing. As stored in TCRdb, this immuneACCESS dataset retains in-frame rearrangements with V and J assigned. A fraction of the clones does not appear; measured against another copy, unresolved V genes explain less than half of the discrepancy, and the remainder lacks a known reason. The V and J calls and the clone size are those of that table, but D and trimming were determined from the DNA. The sample data list 200,000 to 250,000 clones, and around 80% of these were observed just once. Roughly 2.5% of the sample comes from the top ten.

The source material was PBMCs. This TCR was sampled from a woman aged 55-69 years in good health and CMV-seropositive.

The nucleotide sequence reads TGTGCCAGCAGACTGGACAGGAACACCGGGGAGCTGTTTTTT. Its translation is CASRLDRNTGELFF. The chain couples TRBV6-6 to TRBJ2-2, with TRBD1 tentatively as D gene (6 bases match). CDR1 and CDR2 (MNHNY, SVGAGI) derive from the germline V gene (reference sequence). The CDR3 goes from the cysteine to the phenylalanine over 14 residues. The DNA shown is the 42-base CDR3, in frame from base 1. V and J lose 6 bases and 1 base, and a span of 9 bases separates them.